This is a list of T cell receptor beta chains from one sample in a study of shared clonotypes between healthy human individuals. Here immunoSEQ multiplex PCR was the method, and the copy in TCRdb shows in-frame clones only, minus some. The table lists a few hundred thousand clones, roughly 95% of them singletons, with roughly 0.1% in the top ten. Specimen: naive CD8+ T cells sorted from blood. The source is a woman aged 30 to 39 in good health. The CDR3 runs from the conserved cysteine through the conserved F or W. Size is stated for part of the rows, as once, few or many counts, or as a class when the clone is expanded.

TRBV19,NA,CASSITGGTYNEQFF
TRBV7-2,NA,CASRNRGEGGPWTQYF
TRBV7-2,NA,CASSAAGGTTYEQYF
TRBV6-1,NA,CASSEARFKEQYF
TRBV27,NA,CASTPGVGVGEQFF
TRBV5-1,NA,CASSLDGYEQYF
TRBV18,NA,CASSPDSGPAYEQYF
TRBV20-1,NA,CSVKGTDTQYF
TRBV28,NA,CASSLAPVGNTIYF
TRBV5-4,NA,CASSLHLYEQFF
TRBV6-5,NA,CASSYGTSGTYNEQFF
TRBV13,NA,CASSYTGGVGYEQYF
TRBV21-1,NA,CASSKVKKRTGGGAFF
TRBV27,once,CASSMTGGESTEAFF
TRBV28,NA,CASSPDTQETQYF
TRBV6-5,NA,CASGFLKYQETQYF
TRBV7-8,once,CASSFSRGSNQPQHF
TRBV9,NA,CASSPQRGRGDEQFF
TRBV27,once,CASSRTILGAYGTDTQYF
TRBV7-8,NA,CASSLGPSSYEQYF
TRBV4-1,NA,CASSQDGQGAGTGELFF
TRBV6-1,NA,CASTARGSGNTIYF
TRBV6-1,NA,CASSELGLAGENEQFF
TRBV6-1,NA,CATDLTARSYEQYF
TRBV27,NA,CASSSLALFYEQYF
TRBV7-9,NA,CASSSHMGGKNIQYF
TRBV4-2,NA,CATGTSPKDGQETQYF
TRBV19,NA,CASSLYRGATDTQYF
TRBV15,NA,CATSSRYNEQFF
TRBV27,NA,CASSLVNTGELFF
TRBV11-2,NA,CASSLGALEQFF
TRBV28,NA,CASSFVEGRNIQYF
TRBV6-1,once,CASSDNRVIGLNYGYTF
TRBV19,NA,CASRRDGLETQYF
TRBV4-1,NA,CASSQEGNNQPQHF
TRBV27,NA,CASSYSSGHPYNEQFF
TRBV11-2,once,CASSLGGTDTQYF
TRBV19,NA,CASNRQGLNTEAFF
TRBV7-9,NA,CASSRQTGGHGRDEQYF
TRBV4-1,once,CASSPRSVETQYF
TRBV30,NA,CAWSPGLAGWTDTQYF
TRBV10-3,NA,CAISESGTDTGELFF
TRBV2,few,CASSEVNQPQHF
TRBV9,NA,CASSAGSGSSGANVLTF
TRBV28,NA,CASSLWTQGGYTF
TRBV4-1,NA,CASSQSEDLTGELFF
TRBV27,NA,CASSLAGGISYNEQFF
TRBV27,NA,CASSLSMGSNQPQHF
TRBV4-1,NA,CASSQLGGETQYF
TRBV10-1,NA,CASGSSSSYEQYF
TRBV9,NA,CASSVMGTGAEKLFF
TRBV9,NA,CASSPGHTTYEQYF
TRBV28,NA,CASSSTINYGYTF
TRBV27,NA,CASSFQTPQGWYEQYF
TRBV5-6,NA,CASSFFSNTEAFF
TRBV6-5,NA,CASSYGGMVSGNTIYF
TRBV5-4,once,CASSLLGLDTTYEQYF
TRBV28,NA,CASSQYTEAFF
TRBV28,once,CASSSGISYEQYF
TRBV10-3,NA,CAISEGGSEQFF